The rows below give T cell receptor beta chains drawn from one sample of a study of shared clonotypes between healthy human individuals. Sequencing used immunoSEQ multiplex PCR; TCRdb keeps in-frame clones, though not all of them. This sample has about 2.1 million clones, with more than 85% found just once. Sample: naive CD8+ T cells from PBMCs. The source of these receptors is a man younger than 35 in good health. Some clones in this sample may be carry-over from other donors' samples. CDR3s include the opening cysteine and the closing phenylalanine or tryptophan. The D gene is left open where the match is weak. The listing skips clone size in some rows; elsewhere it reads once, few, many or a size class.

clone size	J gene	V gene	D gene	CDR3 protein	CDR3 DNA
.	TRBJ2-2	TRBV27	.	CASSPQRAQNTGELFF	TGTGCCAGCAGTCCCCAGCGGGCCCAGAACACCGGGGAGCTGTTTTTT
.	TRBJ2-7	TRBV5-1	TRBD2	CASSRPGSGPYEQYF	TGCGCCAGCAGCCGCCCGGGTAGCGGGCCTTACGAGCAGTACTTC
.	TRBJ2-7	TRBV2	.	CASSAPVELEQYF	TGTGCCAGCAGTGCCCCCGTAGAACTCGAGCAGTACTTC
.	TRBJ2-1	TRBV7-8	.	CASSPGADSYNEQFF	TGTGCCAGCAGCCCGGGGGCGGATTCCTACAATGAGCAGTTCTTC
.	TRBJ1-1	TRBV5-5	TRBD1	CASISGQGASGTEAFF	TGTGCCAGCATCTCTGGACAGGGGGCGTCCGGCACTGAAGCTTTCTTT
once	TRBJ1-1	TRBV11-2	.	CASSYREGSTEAFF	TGTGCCAGCAGCTATAGGGAGGGGAGCACTGAAGCTTTCTTT
.	TRBJ2-1	TRBV13	.	CASSPSEGTHNEQFF	TGTGCCAGCAGCCCAAGTGAGGGGACCCACAATGAGCAGTTCTTC
.	TRBJ2-7	TRBV6-1	TRBD2	CASSERLAGVSYEQYF	TGTGCCAGCAGTGAGAGACTAGCGGGAGTATCCTACGAGCAGTACTTC
.	TRBJ2-7	TRBV4-3	.	CASSLSRQGPYEQYF	TGCGCCAGCAGCCTAAGTAGGCAGGGCCCCTACGAGCAGTACTTC
.	TRBJ2-7	TRBV7-3	TRBD2	CASSLTGGSFYEQYF	TGTGCCAGCAGCTTAACGGGAGGGAGCTTCTACGAGCAGTACTTC
.	TRBJ2-7	TRBV27	.	CASSYTGSGHEQYF	TGTGCCAGCAGTTACACAGGGTCGGGCCACGAGCAGTACTTC
few	TRBJ1-1	TRBV2	.	CASSGGRDFAEAFF	TGTGCCAGCAGTGGGGGCAGGGATTTCGCTGAAGCTTTCTTT
.	TRBJ2-5	TRBV7-2	TRBD1	CASSSRTGEAETQYF	TGTGCCAGCAGCTCAAGGACAGGGGAGGCGGAGACCCAGTACTTC
.	TRBJ1-2	TRBV7-9	.	CASSPPTGGGYTF	TGTGCCAGCAGCCCTCCGACGGGGGGAGGCTACACCTTC
.	TRBJ2-5	TRBV6-6	TRBD2	CASSYSPGGETQYF	TGTGCCAGCAGTTACTCGCCGGGAGGAGAGACCCAGTACTTC
few	TRBJ2-1	TRBV9	.	CASSVGYEQFF	TGTGCCAGCAGCGTAGGGTATGAGCAGTTCTTC
once	TRBJ2-1	TRBV4-3	.	CASGGLPLNEQFF	TGCGCCAGCGGGGGACTTCCACTGAATGAGCAGTTCTTC
few	TRBJ1-1	TRBV25-1	.	CASRPMGDTEAFF	TGTGCCAGCAGACCCATGGGGGACACTGAAGCTTTCTTT
.	TRBJ2-7	TRBV27	TRBD1	CASSSGQGVFLEQYF	TGTGCCAGCAGTTCTGGACAGGGTGTTTTCTTGGAGCAGTACTTC
few	TRBJ1-2	TRBV5-4	.	CASSLAPDGYTF	TGTGCCAGCAGCTTGGCACCCGATGGCTACACCTTC
once	TRBJ1-5	TRBV7-8	TRBD1	CASSPLPGQNHQPQHF	TGTGCCAGCAGCCCGCTACCGGGACAGAATCATCAGCCCCAGCATTTT
.	TRBJ1-2	TRBV19	.	CASKRFGGDDGYTF	TGTGCCAGTAAAAGGTTCGGGGGGGATGATGGCTACACCTTC
.	TRBJ1-3	TRBV13	TRBD1	CASSFSGGLTGNTIYF	TGTGCCAGCAGCTTCTCAGGGGGACTAACAGGAAACACCATATATTTT
.	TRBJ1-3	TRBV6-5	.	CASSPGFSGNTIYF	TGTGCCAGCAGTCCCGGGTTCTCTGGAAACACCATATATTTT
.	TRBJ2-1	TRBV7-8	TRBD2	CASSLLIGGRAYNEQFF	TGTGCCAGCAGCTTACTCATTGGCGGGAGGGCCTACAATGAGCAGTTCTTC
.	TRBJ1-4	TRBV19	TRBD1	CASSSTDREWNEKLFF	TGTGCCAGTAGTTCGACGGACAGGGAATGGAATGAAAAACTGTTTTTT